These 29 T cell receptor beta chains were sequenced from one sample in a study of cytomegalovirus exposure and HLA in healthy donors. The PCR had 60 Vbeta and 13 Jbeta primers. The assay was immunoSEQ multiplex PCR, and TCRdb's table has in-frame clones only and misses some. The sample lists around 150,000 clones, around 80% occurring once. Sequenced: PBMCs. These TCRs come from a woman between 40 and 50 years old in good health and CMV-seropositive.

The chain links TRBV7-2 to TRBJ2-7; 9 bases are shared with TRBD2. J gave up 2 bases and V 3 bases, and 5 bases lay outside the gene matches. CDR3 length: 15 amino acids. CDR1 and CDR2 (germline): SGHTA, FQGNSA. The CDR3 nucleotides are TGTGCCAGCAGCTTGGCTAGCGGGACGACCTACGAGCAGTACTTC. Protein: CASSLASGTTYEQYF.

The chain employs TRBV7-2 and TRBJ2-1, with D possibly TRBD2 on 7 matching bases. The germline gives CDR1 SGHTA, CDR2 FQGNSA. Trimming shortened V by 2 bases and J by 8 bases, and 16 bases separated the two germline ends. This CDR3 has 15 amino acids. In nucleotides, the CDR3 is TGTGCCAGCAGCTTAAGCCGGGGGGCGGTAGATGAGCAGTTCTTC. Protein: CASSLSRGAVDEQFF.

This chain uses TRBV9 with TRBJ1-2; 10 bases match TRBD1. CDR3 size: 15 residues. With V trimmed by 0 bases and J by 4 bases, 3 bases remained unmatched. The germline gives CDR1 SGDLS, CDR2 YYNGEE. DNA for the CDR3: TGTGCCAGCAGCGTAGAAGGGACAGGGGCCTATGGCTACACCTTC. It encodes CASSVEGTGAYGYTF.

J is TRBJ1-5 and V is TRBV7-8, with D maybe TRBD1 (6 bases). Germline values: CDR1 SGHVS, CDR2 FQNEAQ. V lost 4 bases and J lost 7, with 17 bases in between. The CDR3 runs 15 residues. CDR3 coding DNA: TGTGCCAGCAGCTCAATCAGGGGTCAGGGACAGCCCCAGCATTTT. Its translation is CASSSIRGQGQPQHF.

CDR3 residues: CTSSQTGTSGLYEQYF. In nucleotides, the CDR3 is TGCACCAGCAGCCAGACCGGGACTAGCGGGTTGTACGAGCAGTACTTC. This chain uses TRBV1 with TRBJ2-7; the table names TRBD2, a call not compared with the DNA. TRBV1 is tagged as a pseudogene. This CDR3 region has 16 residues.

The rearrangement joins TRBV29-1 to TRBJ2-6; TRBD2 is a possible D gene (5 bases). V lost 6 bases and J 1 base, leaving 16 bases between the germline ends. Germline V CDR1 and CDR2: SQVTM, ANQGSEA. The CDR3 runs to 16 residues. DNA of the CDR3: TGCAGCGTGGGAGTTCGGGCCGGGTCTGGGGCCAACGTCCTGACTTTC. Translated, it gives CSVGVRAGSGANVLTF.

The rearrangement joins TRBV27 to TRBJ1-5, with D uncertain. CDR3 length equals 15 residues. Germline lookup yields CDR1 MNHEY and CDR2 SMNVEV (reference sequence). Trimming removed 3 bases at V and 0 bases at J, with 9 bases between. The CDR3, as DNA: TGTGCCAGCAGTTTGACACCCTATAGCAATCAGCCCCAGCATTTT. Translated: CASSLTPYSNQPQHF.

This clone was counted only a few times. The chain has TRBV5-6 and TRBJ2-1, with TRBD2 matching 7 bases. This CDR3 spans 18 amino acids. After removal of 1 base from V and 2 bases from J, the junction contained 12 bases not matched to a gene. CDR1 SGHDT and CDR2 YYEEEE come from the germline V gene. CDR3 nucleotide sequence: TGTGCCAGCAGCTTGATTCACTTGGAACTAGCGACCTACAATGAGCAGTTCTTC. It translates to CASSLIHLELATYNEQFF.

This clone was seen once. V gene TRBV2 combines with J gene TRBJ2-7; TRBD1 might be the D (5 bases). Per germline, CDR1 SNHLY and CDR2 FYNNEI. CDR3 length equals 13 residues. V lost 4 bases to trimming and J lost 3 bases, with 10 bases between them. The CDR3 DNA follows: TGTGCCAGCAGTGCTGACAGTTTCTACGAGCAGTACTTC. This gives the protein CASSADSFYEQYF. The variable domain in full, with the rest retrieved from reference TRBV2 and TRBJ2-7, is EPEVTQTPSHQVTQMGQEVILRCVPISNHLYFYWYRQILGQKVEFLVSFYNNEISEKSEIFDDQFSVERPDGSNFTLKIRSTKLEDSAMYFCASSADSFYEQYFGPGTRLTVT.

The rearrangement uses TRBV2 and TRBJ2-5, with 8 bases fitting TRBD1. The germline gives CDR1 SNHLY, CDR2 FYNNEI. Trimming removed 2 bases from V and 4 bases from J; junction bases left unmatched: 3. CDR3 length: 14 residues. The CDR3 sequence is CASSEQQGVETQYF. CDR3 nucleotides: TGTGCCAGCAGTGAACAACAGGGGGTAGAGACCCAGTACTTC.

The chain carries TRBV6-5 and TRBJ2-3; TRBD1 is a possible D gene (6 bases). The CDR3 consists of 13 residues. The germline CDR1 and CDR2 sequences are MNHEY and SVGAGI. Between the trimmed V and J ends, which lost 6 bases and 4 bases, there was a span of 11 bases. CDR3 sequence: CASRFSGADTQYF. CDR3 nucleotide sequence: TGTGCCAGCAGATTCTCAGGGGCAGATACGCAGTATTTT.

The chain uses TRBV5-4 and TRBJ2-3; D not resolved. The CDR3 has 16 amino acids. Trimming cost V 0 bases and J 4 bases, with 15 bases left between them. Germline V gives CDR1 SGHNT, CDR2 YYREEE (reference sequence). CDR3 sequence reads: CASSLAVQEGADTQYF. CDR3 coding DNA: TGTGCCAGCAGCTTGGCCGTCCAGGAAGGCGCAGATACGCAGTATTTT.

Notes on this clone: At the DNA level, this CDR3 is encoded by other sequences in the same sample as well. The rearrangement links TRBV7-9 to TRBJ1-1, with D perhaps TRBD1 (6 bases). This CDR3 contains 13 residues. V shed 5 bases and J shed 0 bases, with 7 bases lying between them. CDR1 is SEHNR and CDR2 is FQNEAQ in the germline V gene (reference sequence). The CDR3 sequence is CASSGGVNTEAFF. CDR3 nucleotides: TGTGCCAGCAGCGGGGGCGTGAACACTGAAGCTTTCTTT.

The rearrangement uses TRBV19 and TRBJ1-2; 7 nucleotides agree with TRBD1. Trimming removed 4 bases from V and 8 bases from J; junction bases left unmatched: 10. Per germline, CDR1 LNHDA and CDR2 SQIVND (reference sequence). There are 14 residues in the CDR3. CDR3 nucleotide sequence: TGTGCCAGTAGTACCGCGTCCGGGACAGCCGGCTACACCTTC. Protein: CASSTASGTAGYTF. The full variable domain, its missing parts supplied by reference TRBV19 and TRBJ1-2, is DGGITQSPKYLFRKEGQNVTLSCEQNLNHDAMYWYRQDPGQGLRLIYYSQIVNDFQKGDIAEGYSVSREKKESFPLTVTSAQKNPTAFYLCASSTASGTAGYTFGSGTRLTVV.

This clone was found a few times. CDR3 DNA: TGTGCCAGTAGTATCGCGGTAGCGGAATACGAGCAGTACTTC. It encodes CASSIAVAEYEQYF. The rearrangement links TRBV19 to TRBJ2-7; the D gene is possibly TRBD2 (6 bases). Germline lookup yields CDR1 LNHDA and CDR2 SQIVND (reference sequence). The V end was cut by 3 bases, the J end by 4 bases, with 13 bases between. The CDR3 is 14 amino acids.

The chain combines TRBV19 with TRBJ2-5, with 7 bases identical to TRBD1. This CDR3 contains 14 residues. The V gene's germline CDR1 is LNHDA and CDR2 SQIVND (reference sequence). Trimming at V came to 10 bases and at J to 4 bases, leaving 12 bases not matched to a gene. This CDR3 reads CATTETGTRETQYF. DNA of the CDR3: TGTGCCACAACCGAGACAGGGACGAGAGAGACCCAGTACTTC.

For the CDR3, the DNA is TGTGCCAGCAGCGGCCCCTACGAGCAGTACTTC. Translation gives CASSGPYEQYF. The chain links TRBV7-8 to TRBJ2-7; no clear D gene. V shed 5 bases and J shed 2 bases, with 4 bases lying between them. The CDR3 is 11 amino acids. Looked up from germline, CDR1 is SGHVS and CDR2 is FQNEAQ.

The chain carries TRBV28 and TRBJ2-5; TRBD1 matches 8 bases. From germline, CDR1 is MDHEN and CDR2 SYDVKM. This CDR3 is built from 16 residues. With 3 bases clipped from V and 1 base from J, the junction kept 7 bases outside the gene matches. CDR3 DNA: TGTGCCAGCAGTTTCTCTTCAGGGGGCGCCCAAGAGACCCAGTACTTC. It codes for CASSFSSGGAQETQYF.

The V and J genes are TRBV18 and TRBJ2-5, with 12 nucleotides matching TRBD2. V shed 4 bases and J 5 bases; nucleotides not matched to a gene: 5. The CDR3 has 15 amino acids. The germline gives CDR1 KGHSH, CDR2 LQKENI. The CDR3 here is CASSLTSGGRETQYF. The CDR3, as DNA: TGTGCCAGCTCACTAACTAGCGGGGGGCGTGAGACCCAGTACTTC.

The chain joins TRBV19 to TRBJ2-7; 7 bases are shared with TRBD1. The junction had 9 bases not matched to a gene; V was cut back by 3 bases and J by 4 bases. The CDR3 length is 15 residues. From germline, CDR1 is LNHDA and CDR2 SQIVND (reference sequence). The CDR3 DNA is TGTGCCAGTAGTATTACCTTAGGGGGCGGTTACGAGCAGTACTTC. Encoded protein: CASSITLGGGYEQYF.

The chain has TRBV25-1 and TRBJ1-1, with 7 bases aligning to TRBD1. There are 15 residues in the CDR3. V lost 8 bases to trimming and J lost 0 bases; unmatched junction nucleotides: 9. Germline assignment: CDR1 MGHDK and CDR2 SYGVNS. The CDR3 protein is CASSRQGVVNTEAFF. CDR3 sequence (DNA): TGTGCCAGCTCTCGACAGGGTGTTGTGAACACTGAAGCTTTCTTT.

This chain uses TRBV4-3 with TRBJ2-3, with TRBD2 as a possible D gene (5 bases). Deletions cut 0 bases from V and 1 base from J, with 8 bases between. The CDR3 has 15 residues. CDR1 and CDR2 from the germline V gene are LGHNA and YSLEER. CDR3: CASSQDFGGTDTQYF. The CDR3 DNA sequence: TGCGCCAGCAGCCAAGATTTCGGGGGCACAGATACGCAGTATTTT.

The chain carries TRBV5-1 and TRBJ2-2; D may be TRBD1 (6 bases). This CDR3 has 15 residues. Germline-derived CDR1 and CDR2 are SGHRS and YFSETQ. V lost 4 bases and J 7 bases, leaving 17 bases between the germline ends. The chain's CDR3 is CASSPNWGPVGELFF. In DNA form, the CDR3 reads TGCGCCAGCAGCCCGAACTGGGGGCCGGTCGGGGAGCTGTTTTTT.

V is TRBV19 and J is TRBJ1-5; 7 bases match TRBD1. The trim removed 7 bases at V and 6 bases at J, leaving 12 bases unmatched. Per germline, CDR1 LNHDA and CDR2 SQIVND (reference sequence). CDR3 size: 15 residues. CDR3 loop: CASKAVTGIGQPQHF. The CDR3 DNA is TGTGCCAGTAAGGCGGTGACAGGGATCGGTCAGCCCCAGCATTTT.

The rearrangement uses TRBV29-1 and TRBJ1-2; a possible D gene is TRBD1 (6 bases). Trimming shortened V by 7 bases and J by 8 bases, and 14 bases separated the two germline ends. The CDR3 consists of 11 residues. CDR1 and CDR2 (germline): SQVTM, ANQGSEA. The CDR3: CSGGTNGGYTF. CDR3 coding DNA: TGCAGCGGGGGGACAAATGGCGGCTACACCTTC.

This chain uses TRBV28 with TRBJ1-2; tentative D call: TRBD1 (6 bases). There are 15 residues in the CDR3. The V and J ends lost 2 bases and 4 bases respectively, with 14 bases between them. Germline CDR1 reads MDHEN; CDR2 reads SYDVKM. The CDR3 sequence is CASSLRGMVGYGYTF. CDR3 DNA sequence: TGTGCCAGCAGTTTAAGGGGGATGGTGGGCTATGGCTACACCTTC.

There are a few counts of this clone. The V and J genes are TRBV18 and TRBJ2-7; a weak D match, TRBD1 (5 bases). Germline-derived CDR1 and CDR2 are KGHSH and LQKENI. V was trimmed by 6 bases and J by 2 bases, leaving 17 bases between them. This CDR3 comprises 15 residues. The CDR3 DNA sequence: TGTGCCAGCTCCGCAGTGTCTGGGGCCGCCTACGAGCAGTACTTC. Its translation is CASSAVSGAAYEQYF.

CDR3 DNA: TGTGCCAGTAATCAGGGGCGGGTCACAGATACGCAGTATTTT. It codes for CASNQGRVTDTQYF. The chain couples TRBV19 to TRBJ2-3; D may be TRBD1 (6 bases). CDR1 LNHDA and CDR2 SQIVND come from the germline V gene (reference sequence). The length of the CDR3 is 14 residues. Trimming stripped 7 bases from V and 2 bases from J, with 13 bases between.

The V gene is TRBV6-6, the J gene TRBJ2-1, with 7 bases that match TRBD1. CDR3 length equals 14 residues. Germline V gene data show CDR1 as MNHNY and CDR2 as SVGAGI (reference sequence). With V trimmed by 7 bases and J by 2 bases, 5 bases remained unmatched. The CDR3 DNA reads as TGTGCCAGCACCCTGGACAGGCCCTACAATGAGCAGTTCTTC. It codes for CASTLDRPYNEQFF.